The 7 T cell receptor beta chains below all came from one sample that was sequenced in a study of blood T cell repertoires in COVID-19. Clones were sequenced by immunoSEQ multiplex PCR, and TCRdb holds only the in-frame ones, with some missing. The data show tens of thousands of clones, approximately 85% seen once. The sequencing input was peripheral blood. Receptor source: a man over 45 with active COVID-19.

The chain recombines TRBV9 with TRBJ2-5; D not certain. The CDR3 sequence is 13 residues long. CDR1 and CDR2 (germline): SGDLS, YYNGEE. V was shortened by 0 bases and J by 3 bases, with 6 bases between the two germline ends. CDR3 amino acids: CASSVALEETQYF. The CDR3 region has the DNA TGTGCCAGCAGCGTAGCGTTAGAAGAGACCCAGTACTTC. Full variable domain (missing parts from reference TRBV9 and TRBJ2-5): DSGVTQTPKHLITATGQRVTLRCSPRSGDLSVYWYQQSLDQGLQFLIQYYNGEERAKGNILERFSAQQFPDLHSELNLSSLELGDSALYFCASSVALEETQYFGPGTRLLVL.

This chain connects TRBV6-5 to TRBJ2-3; D gene ambiguous. CDR3 size: 14 residues. Trimming removed 5 bases at V and 0 bases at J, with 9 bases between. The V gene's germline CDR1 is MNHEY and CDR2 SVGAGI. The CDR3 loop is CASSPRLSTDTQYF. CDR3 in DNA: TGTGCCAGCAGTCCCCGGTTGAGCACAGATACGCAGTATTTT.

CDR3 protein: CASSLARGGNTIYF. CDR3 bases: TGTGCCAGCAGCTTAGCCAGGGGAGGAAACACCATATATTTT. The chain has TRBV7-2 and TRBJ1-3; a possible D gene is TRBD1 (6 bases). The V end lost 0 bases, the J end lost 4 bases, and 7 bases lay between the germline ends. Germline values: CDR1 SGHTA, CDR2 FQGNSA. CDR3 length: 14 amino acids.

J is TRBJ1-3 and V is TRBV6-5; D not resolved. The CDR3 spans 14 residues. The ends were cut back, 6 bases at V and 4 bases at J, with 13 bases in the middle. The germline V gene has CDR1 MNHEY and CDR2 SVGAGI. The CDR3 protein is CASRPPGGGNTIYF. CDR3 nucleotide sequence: TGTGCCAGCAGACCACCCGGAGGCGGAAACACCATATATTTT.

Points on this clone: The sample carries other DNA sequences with the same CDR3. V and J are TRBV7-9 and TRBJ1-2; D possibly corresponds to TRBD1 (5 bases). The germline CDR1 and CDR2 sequences are SEHNR and FQNEAQ (reference sequence). V was cut by 4 bases and J by 2 bases, with 11 bases left in between. CDR3 length: 14 amino acids. CDR3 sequence reads: CASSSSGGNYGYTF. CDR3 DNA: TGTGCCAGCAGCTCCTCGGGGGGAAACTATGGCTACACCTTC.

This chain links TRBV3-1 (or the pseudogene TRBV3-2) with TRBJ2-6, with D possibly matching TRBD1 (6 bases). CDR1 and CDR2 (germline): LGHDT, YNNKEL (reference sequence). The CDR3 extends over 18 amino acids. Trimming cost V 3 bases and J 1 base, with 16 bases left between them. The CDR3 nucleotides are TGTGCCAGCAGCCAGCCGACAGGAAATTTTTCTGGGGCCAACGTCCTGACTTTC. Amino acids: CASSQPTGNFSGANVLTF.

The chain is built from TRBV7-9 and TRBJ1-1; D gene ambiguous. Germline CDR1 reads SEHNR; CDR2 reads FQNEAQ (reference sequence). This CDR3 spans 11 amino acids. V shed 4 bases and J shed 5 bases, with 5 bases lying between them. CDR3 region: CASSSLTEAFF. The CDR3 DNA reads as TGTGCCAGCAGCTCCCTGACTGAAGCTTTCTTT.